These 8 T cell receptor beta chains share one sample of origin, sequenced in a study of STAT5B mutations in CD4+ large granular lymphocyte leukemia. Libraries were prepared by immunoSEQ multiplex PCR; TCRdb keeps only in-frame clonotypes and omits some of them. The sample has about 34,000 clones, approximately 69% seen once. The sample consisted of CD4+ T cells from blood buffy coats. These receptors were obtained from a human donor in good health.

This clone was seen a few times. The chain joins TRBV7-9 to TRBJ1-4, with D perhaps matching TRBD1 (5 bases). CDR1 is SEHNR, CDR2 FQNEAQ, per germline (reference sequence). This CDR3 contains 15 residues. The ends were cut back, 6 bases at V and 0 bases at J, with 11 bases in the middle. The CDR3 protein is CASRFDSATNEKLFF. CDR3 nucleotide sequence: TGTGCCAGCAGATTTGACAGCGCAACTAATGAAAAACTGTTTTTT.

The chain recombines TRBV10-3 with TRBJ2-3; TRBD2 matches 13 bases. The length of the CDR3 is 16 residues. J lost 2 bases, V lost 5 bases, and 4 bases had no gene match. CDR1 and CDR2 (germline): ENHRY, SYGVKD. As DNA, the CDR3 is TGTGCCATCAGTTTGACTAGCGGGGGGCCCACAGATACGCAGTATTTT. Protein: CAISLTSGGPTDTQYF.

This chain joins TRBV5-6 and TRBJ2-2; D unclear. Germline-derived CDR1 and CDR2 are SGHDT and YYEEEE. This CDR3 comprises 16 residues. V lost 0 bases, J lost 1 base, and 10 bases lay in between. The CDR3 DNA is TGTGCCAGCAGCTTGGAGGGTTGGGGGAACACCGGGGAGCTGTTTTTT. Its protein product is CASSLEGWGNTGELFF.

The chain combines TRBV7-2 with TRBJ1-1; TRBD1 is a possible D gene (5 bases). This CDR3 spans 15 amino acids. The V and J ends lost 1 base and 4 bases respectively, with 13 bases between them. Germline V lookup: CDR1 SGHTA, CDR2 FQGNSA. The CDR3, as DNA: TGTGCCAGCAGCTTAGGCAGGGAGAGGGTCACTGAAGCTTTCTTT. Its translation is CASSLGRERVTEAFF.

The chain joins TRBV5-1 to TRBJ2-2, with D perhaps given as TRBD1 or TRBD2 (5 bases each). Trimming took off 4 bases at V and 3 bases at J, with 10 bases between the two ends. The CDR3 totals 14 residues. The germline CDR1 and CDR2 sequences are SGHRS and YFSETQ. The CDR3 spells CASSPRGDTGELFF. The CDR3 DNA follows: TGCGCCAGCAGCCCGAGAGGGGACACCGGGGAGCTGTTTTTT.

The chain couples TRBV7-2 to TRBJ1-3, with D hard to call. There are 13 residues in the CDR3. Trimming stripped 4 bases from V and 4 bases from J, with 8 bases between. CDR1 is SGHTA, CDR2 FQGNSA, per germline. The CDR3 bases are TGTGCCAGCAGCTCCTTGTCCGGAAACACCATATATTTT. Protein sequence: CASSSLSGNTIYF.

J is TRBJ2-5 and V is TRBV5-1; the D is unclear. Trimming took 3 bases from V and 2 from J, leaving 14 bases between them. Germline values: CDR1 SGHRS, CDR2 YFSETQ. This CDR3 region has 15 residues. The CDR3 bases are TGCGCCAGCAGCTCGACAACGGGCAGGCAAGAGACCCAGTACTTC. It codes for CASSSTTGRQETQYF.

There are a few counts of this clone. The chain couples TRBV6-5 to TRBJ1-5; D may be TRBD1 (6 bases). The CDR3 length is 14 residues. Germline-derived CDR1 and CDR2 are MNHEY and SVGAGI. V was clipped by 5 bases and J by 5 bases, with 13 bases between them. CDR3 sequence (DNA): TGTGCCAGCAGTATCGACAGGACATATCAGCCCCAGCATTTT. This encodes CASSIDRTYQPQHF.